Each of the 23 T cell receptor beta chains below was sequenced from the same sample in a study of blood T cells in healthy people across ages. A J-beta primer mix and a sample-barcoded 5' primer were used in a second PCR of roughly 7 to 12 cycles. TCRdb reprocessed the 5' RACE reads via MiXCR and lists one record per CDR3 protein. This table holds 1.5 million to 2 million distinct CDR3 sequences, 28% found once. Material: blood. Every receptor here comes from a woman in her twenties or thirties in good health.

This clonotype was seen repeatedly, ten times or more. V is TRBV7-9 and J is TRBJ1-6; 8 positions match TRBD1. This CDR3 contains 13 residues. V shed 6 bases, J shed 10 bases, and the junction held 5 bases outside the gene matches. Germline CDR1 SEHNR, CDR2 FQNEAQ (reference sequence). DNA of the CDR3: TGTGCCAGCAGGACAGGGGAACTATCACCCCTCCACTTT. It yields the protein CASRTGELSPLHF.

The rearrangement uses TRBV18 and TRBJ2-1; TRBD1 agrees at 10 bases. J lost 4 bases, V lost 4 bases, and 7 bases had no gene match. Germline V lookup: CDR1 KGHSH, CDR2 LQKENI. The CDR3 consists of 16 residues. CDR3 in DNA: TGTGCCAGCTCACTCTCCGGACAGGGGGAATACAATGAGCAGTTCTTC. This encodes CASSLSGQGEYNEQFF.

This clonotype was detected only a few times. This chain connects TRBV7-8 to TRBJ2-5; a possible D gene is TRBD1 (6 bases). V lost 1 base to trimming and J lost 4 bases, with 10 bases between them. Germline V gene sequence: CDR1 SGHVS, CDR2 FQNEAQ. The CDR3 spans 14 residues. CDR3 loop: CASSLGPGVETQYF. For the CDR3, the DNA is TGTGCCAGCAGCTTAGGTCCAGGGGTAGAGACCCAGTACTTC.

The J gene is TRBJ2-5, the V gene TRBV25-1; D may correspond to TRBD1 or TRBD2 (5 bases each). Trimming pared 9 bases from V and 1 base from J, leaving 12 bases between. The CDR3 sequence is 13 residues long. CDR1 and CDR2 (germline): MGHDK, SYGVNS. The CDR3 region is CARKGSLQETQYF. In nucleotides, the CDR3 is TGTGCCAGGAAGGGGAGCCTCCAAGAGACCCAGTACTTC.

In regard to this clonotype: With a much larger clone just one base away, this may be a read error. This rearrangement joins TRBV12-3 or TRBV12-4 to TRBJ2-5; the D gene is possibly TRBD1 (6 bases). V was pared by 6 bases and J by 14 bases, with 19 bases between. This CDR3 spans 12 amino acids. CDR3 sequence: CASRTGTAEHYF. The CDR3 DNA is TGTGCCAGCAGAACAGGGACCGCCGAGCACTACTTC.

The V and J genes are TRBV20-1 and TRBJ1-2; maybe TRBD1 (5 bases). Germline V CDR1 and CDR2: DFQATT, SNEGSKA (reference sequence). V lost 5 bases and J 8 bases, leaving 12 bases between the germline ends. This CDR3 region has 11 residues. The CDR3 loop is CSAGGRWGYTF. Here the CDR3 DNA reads TGCAGTGCTGGGGGGAGGTGGGGCTACACCTTC.

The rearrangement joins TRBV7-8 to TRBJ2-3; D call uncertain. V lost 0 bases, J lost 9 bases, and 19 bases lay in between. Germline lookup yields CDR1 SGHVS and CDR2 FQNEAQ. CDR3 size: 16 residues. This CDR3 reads CASSLAGPQTRRTQYF. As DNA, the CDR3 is TGTGCCAGCAGCTTAGCGGGCCCGCAAACACGTCGCACGCAGTATTTT.

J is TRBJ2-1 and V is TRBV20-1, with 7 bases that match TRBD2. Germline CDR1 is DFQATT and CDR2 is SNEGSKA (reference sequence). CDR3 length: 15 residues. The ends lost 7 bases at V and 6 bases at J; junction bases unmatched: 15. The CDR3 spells CSVGLVQGGCNEQFF. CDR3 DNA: TGCAGTGTCGGACTAGTTCAGGGAGGGTGCAATGAGCAGTTCTTC.

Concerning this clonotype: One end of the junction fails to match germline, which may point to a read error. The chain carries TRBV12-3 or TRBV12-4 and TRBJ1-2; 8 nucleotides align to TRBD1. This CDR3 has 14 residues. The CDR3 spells CASGLDRVGYGYTF. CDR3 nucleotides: TGTGCCAGCGGTTTGGACAGGGTCGGCTATGGCTACACCTTC.

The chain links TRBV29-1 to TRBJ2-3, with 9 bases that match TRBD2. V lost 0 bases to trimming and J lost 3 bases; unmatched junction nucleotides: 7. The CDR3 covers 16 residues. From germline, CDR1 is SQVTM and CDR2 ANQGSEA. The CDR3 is CSVEDLLREGTDTQYF. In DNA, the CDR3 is TGCAGCGTTGAAGATCTTTTGCGGGAGGGGACAGATACGCAGTATTTT.

CDR3 residues: CASSYPTSGMVNPSFYEQYF. CDR3 coding DNA: TGTGCCAGCAGTTACCCGACTAGCGGGATGGTAAATCCGTCGTTCTACGAGCAGTACTTC. This chain connects TRBV6-2 or TRBV6-3 to TRBJ2-7; 11 nucleotides align to TRBD2. The V and J ends lost 2 bases and 3 bases, in that order; junction bases with no gene match: 18. Germline assignment: CDR1 MNHEY and CDR2 SVGEGT. The CDR3 length is 20 residues.

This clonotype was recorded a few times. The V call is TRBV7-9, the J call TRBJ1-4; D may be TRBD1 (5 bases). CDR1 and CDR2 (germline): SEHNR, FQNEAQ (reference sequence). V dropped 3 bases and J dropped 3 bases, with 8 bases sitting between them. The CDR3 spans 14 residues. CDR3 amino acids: CASSFGTPNEKLFF. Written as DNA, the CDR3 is TGTGCCAGCAGCTTCGGGACTCCTAATGAAAAACTGTTTTTT.

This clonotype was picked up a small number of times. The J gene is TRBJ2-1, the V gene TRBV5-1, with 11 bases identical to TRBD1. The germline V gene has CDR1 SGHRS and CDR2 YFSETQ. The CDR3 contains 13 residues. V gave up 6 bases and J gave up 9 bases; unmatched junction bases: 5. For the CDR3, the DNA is TGCGCCAGCATAGAGGGGACAGGGGGTGAGCAGTTCTTC. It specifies CASIEGTGGEQFF.

The CDR3: CASSLTTGTGNTEAFF. In nucleotides, the CDR3 is TGTGCCAGCAGCTTGACAACCGGGACAGGTAACACTGAAGCTTTCTTT. The V gene is TRBV7-2, the J gene TRBJ1-1, with 8 nucleotides matching TRBD1. The V segment lost 3 bases and the J segment 2 bases; nucleotides outside the gene matches: 8. Germline V gives CDR1 SGHTA, CDR2 FQGNSA. CDR3 size: 16 residues.

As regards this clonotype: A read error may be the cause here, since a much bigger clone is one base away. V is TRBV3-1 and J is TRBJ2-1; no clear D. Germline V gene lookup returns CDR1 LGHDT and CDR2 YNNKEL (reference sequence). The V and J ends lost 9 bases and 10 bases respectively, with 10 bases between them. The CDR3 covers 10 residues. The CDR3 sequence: CARSAREQFF. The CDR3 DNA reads TGTGCCAGAAGTGCCCGGGAGCAGTTCTTC.

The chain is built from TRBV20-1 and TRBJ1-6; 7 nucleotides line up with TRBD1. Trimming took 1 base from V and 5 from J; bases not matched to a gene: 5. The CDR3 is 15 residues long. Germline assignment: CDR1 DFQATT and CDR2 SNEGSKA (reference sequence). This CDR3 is CSARVTGTDNSPLHF. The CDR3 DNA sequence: TGCAGTGCTAGAGTCACCGGGACAGATAATTCACCCCTCCACTTT.

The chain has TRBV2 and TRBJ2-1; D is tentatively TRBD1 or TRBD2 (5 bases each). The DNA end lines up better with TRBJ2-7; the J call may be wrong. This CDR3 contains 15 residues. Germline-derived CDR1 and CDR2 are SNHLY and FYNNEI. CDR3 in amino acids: CASSPGPGSYNEQYF. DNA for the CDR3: TGTGCCAGCAGCCCAGGGCCGGGGTCCTACAATGAGCAGTACTTC.

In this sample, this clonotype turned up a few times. The CDR3 is CASSSRYKTGVGTEAFF. In DNA form, the CDR3 reads TGTGCCAGCAGTTCGAGATATAAAACAGGGGTCGGGACTGAAGCTTTCTTT. V gene TRBV6-2 or TRBV6-3 combines with J gene TRBJ1-1, with 7 bases fitting TRBD1. This CDR3 is 17 amino acids long. The germline gives CDR1 MNHEY, CDR2 SVGEGT. J was trimmed by 5 bases and V by 4 bases; bases with no gene match: 16.

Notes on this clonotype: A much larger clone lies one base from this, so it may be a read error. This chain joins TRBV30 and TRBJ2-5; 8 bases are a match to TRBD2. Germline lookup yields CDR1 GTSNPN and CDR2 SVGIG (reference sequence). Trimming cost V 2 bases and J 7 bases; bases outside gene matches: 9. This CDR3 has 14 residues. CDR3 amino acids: CAWSSTGGLGTQYF. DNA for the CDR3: TGTGCCTGGAGTTCCACGGGAGGGTTAGGGACCCAGTACTTC.

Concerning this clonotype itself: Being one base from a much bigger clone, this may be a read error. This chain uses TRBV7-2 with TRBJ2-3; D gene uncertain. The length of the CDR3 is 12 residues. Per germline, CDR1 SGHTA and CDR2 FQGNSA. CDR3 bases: TGTGCCAGCAGCTTAGCCCGCGGTACGCGGTATTTT. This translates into CASSLARGTRYF.

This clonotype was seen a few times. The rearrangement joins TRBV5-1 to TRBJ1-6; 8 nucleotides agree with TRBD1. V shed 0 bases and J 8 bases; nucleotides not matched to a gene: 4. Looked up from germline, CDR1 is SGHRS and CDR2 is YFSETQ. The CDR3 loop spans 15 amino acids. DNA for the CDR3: TGCGCCAGCAGCTTGGGACAGGGGAGGGATTCACCCCTCCACTTT. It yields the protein CASSLGQGRDSPLHF.

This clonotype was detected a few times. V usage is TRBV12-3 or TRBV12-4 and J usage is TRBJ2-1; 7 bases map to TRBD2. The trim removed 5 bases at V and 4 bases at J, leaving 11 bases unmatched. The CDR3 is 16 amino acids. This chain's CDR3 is CASSQFSGLGYNEQFF. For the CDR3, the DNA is TGTGCCAGCAGTCAATTTAGCGGGTTAGGGTACAATGAGCAGTTCTTC.

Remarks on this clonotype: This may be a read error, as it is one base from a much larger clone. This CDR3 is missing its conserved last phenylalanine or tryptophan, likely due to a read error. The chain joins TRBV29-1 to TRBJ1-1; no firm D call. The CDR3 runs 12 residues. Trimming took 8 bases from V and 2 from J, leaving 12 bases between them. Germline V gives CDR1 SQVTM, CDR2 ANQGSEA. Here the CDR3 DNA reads TGCAGCAATAGCGGAGGTAACACTGAAGCTTTCGTT. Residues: CSNSGGNTEAFV.